This TCR beta chain was sequenced during a study of cytomegalovirus exposure and HLA in healthy donors (dated by TCRdb to about 2017). About the investigation overall: According to an earlier analysis of 550 to 750 of the donors, roughly 180 million T cells yielded 120 million or so unique TCR beta sequences and about 300 Gb of sequence data. An early release that covered more than 550 HLA-typed donors contained around 330 gigabases of sequencing data and tens of millions of unique TCR sequences. Among the 398 genotyped donors, approximately 82% belonged to the genetic ancestry cluster associated with self-reported Caucasian donors. The study aimed to test whether cataloging public T cell receptors could reveal signatures of past pathogen exposure. Using immunosequencing, the study profiled T cell repertoires from about 620 subjects and related those repertoires to cytomegalovirus serostatus. In addition to the first cohort of several hundred subjects, a separate validation cohort of approximately 120 different subjects was used. To predict cytomegalovirus infection status, the study brought together high-throughput TCR immunosequencing, statistical association of individual TCRs with disease status, and machine learning. A later analysis re-examined previously published TCR beta repertoires from about 700 donors and added high-resolution HLA genotyping to investigate patterns of TCR occurrence. The later analysis used no new phenotypic data to find candidate immune exposures, relying instead on TCR beta sequences and their occurrence across donors. An earlier analysis of more than 450 of the donors used high-throughput TCR beta sequencing to judge whether each TCR beta V gene segment behaved as functional or pseudogenic. Donor age, sex, ethnicity and CMV serostatus were collected together with the repertoire data. A later genetic analysis took genome-wide SNP genotypes for about 55% of the 666 donors and used that subset as a discovery cohort. Every discovery cohort repertoire had been produced on one sequencing platform. HLA typing included class I and class II loci at four-digit resolution. Typing coverage varied by locus: roughly 620-640 donors for A, B, C, DRB1 and DQB1; around 560 for DQA1; more than 600 for DPA1; about 450 for DPB1. Because of strong linkage in the cohort, four to six DR-DQ haplotypes were treated as single units for association and clustering. On average, around 230,000 unique TCR beta nucleotide sequences were sequenced per donor among some 430 genotyped donors of the cohort, with about 17% of those sequences being non-productive.

The cohort consisted of 666 healthy bone marrow donors. At the time of sampling, all cohort members were nominally healthy, though unrecorded immune exposures were likely present. The donor tested CMV seropositive and was one of the 289 seropositive cohort members. A peripheral blood sample was provided by each donor, and peripheral blood mononuclear cells were used for TCR beta sequencing. Genomic DNA was extracted from the blood cell samples with the Qiagen DNeasy Blood Extraction Kit. Germline trimming amounts to 5 bases on V and 4 bases on J, with 10 as the count of junction bases outside the gene matches. The CDR3 sequence holds 15 residues, the cysteine and phenylalanine included. Just CDR3 DNA is preserved here, 45 bases in frame from base 1. According to the germline V gene (reference sequence), CDR1 reads MNHNY and CDR2 reads SVGAGI. What the study reported, not specific to this receptor: It was suggested by the authors that the approach could potentially be generalized to other disease states and immunological phenotypes. Because counts were too low, around 17 rarely observed V segments, including chromosome 9 orphons, were left out of the earlier analysis of 587 of the donors. Strong co-occurrence of HLA alleles, especially DR and DQ, made assigning TCR associations to individual alleles difficult. In an earlier analysis of over 550 of the donors, most TCR beta V segments were observed in productive rearrangements about 87% or about 30% of the time, broadly matching IMGT annotations. Presence/absence analyses assumed roughly uniform sequencing depth across donors, an assumption that may not hold. A cluster of highly shared sequence variants was judged likely to be a technical artifact of the sequencing pipeline. Some IMGT-functional V segments, including TRBV6-2 and TRBV6-3, could not be distinguished by the 87-base-pair reads and were therefore excluded. Correlated functional status among segregating V segments might reflect linkage disequilibrium, but an unknown experimental factor could not be ruled out. In a later analysis, HLA-associated TCR beta chains showed more clonal expansion and lower generation probabilities than non-associated chains that were equally common. A further reported finding was that TCR beta sequences accurately predicted the HLA-A and HLA-B alleles for most subjects in the first cohort. A later analysis found that TCR association rates varied across HLA loci, with DRB1 alleles showing the most associated TCRs and HLA-C alleles the fewest. A few of the identified cytomegalovirus-associated TCR beta chains were confirmed in vitro to be specific for cytomegalovirus antigens. The classifier was reported to diagnose cytomegalovirus status with high specificity and sensitivity in both the original and validation cohorts. In a later analysis, several top co-occurrence clusters were reported to appear linked to parvovirus B19, influenza, CMV and Epstein-Barr virus. CMV serostatus was the only immune exposure information available for the cohort. According to a later analysis, most CMV-associated TCR beta chains appeared to be HLA-restricted, and the HLA associations seemed to be driven largely by CMV exposure. The study gave a list of about 160 TCR beta chains associated with cytomegalovirus. While some public TCRs were present in many individuals, most TCR sequences turned up only very rarely across donors. A later analysis associated some 17,000 TCR beta sequences with specific HLA alleles at a false discovery rate of 0.05. Because HLA typing was missing for some donors at each locus, association tests included only the typed subset. According to a later genetic analysis, donors in an Asian-associated ancestry cluster had fewer N-insertions in productive TCRs than the approximately 690-donor mean. V-gene and J-gene trimming of TCR beta chains was associated with a missense DCLRE1C variant in a later genetic analysis, and the association was replicated in an independent cohort. The cohort was sequenced for TCR beta chains only, and without alpha or paired-chain data the features that could be detected were limited.

Library creation used the immunoSEQ multiplex PCR assay. For the multiplex PCR, a mixture combining 60 forward primers for TCR Vbeta segments and 13 reverse primers for TCR Jbeta segments was used. Amplification of the CDR3 region of rearranged TCR beta genes was performed with a multiplex PCR assay on genomic DNA. Amplified TCR beta libraries were sequenced as 87-base-pair reads on the Illumina HiSeq System. The authors' analysis ran thus. In a later analysis, some 80 million unique TCR beta chains were counted across the roughly 610 repertoires, and roughly 11 million of these chains were shared by at least two donors. A nearest-neighbor algorithm error-corrected the raw reads and collapsed the reads into unique sequences, merging closely related sequences to remove PCR and sequencing errors. To assign V, D and J gene segments, CDR3 sequences were aligned to IMGT reference sequences. For a sequence to be retained, at least a six-nucleotide match to both a V gene segment and a J gene segment was required. A rearrangement was called productive if the CDR3 had no stop codons and remained in frame with V and J, and every other rearrangement was called non-productive. CDR3 was defined according to IMGT convention as the region running from the second conserved V-encoded cysteine to the conserved J-encoded phenylalanine. The earlier analysis of about 530 of the donors excluded any sequence lacking an unambiguous match to a single V gene segment. In an earlier analysis of a few hundred of the donors, V segments were called functional above 56.7% productive rearrangements and were called segregating when the between-donor standard deviation exceeded 5%. To diagnose cytomegalovirus status from the catalog of TCR beta chain sequences, a statistical classification framework was built. A later analysis assigned V and J genes by comparing TCR nucleotide sequences with IMGT/GENE-DB human TR gene sequences. Using the TCRdist pipeline, a later analysis assigned CDR3 sequences along with most-parsimonious VDJ recombination scenarios. In a later analysis, every TCR beta chain was defined by the combination of its CDR3 amino acid sequence and its V-gene family, and reads without a unique V-gene family were dropped. A later analysis removed nearly 600 highly shared, low-generation-probability nucleotide sequences to deal with suspected cross-contamination and a sequencing artifact. In a later analysis, a clonal expansion index for each public chain was calculated from normalized within-repertoire ranks of inferred template counts. A later analysis computed generation probabilities with a VDJ recombination model fitted to out-of-frame rearrangements, and checked the results against IGoR. Hypergeometric tests were used in a later analysis to score TCR-TCR, TCR-HLA and TCR-CMV co-occurrence, with a repertoire-size bias correction applied to the TCR pairs. A later analysis estimated false discovery rates by permuting HLA or CMV assignments 20 times. In a later analysis, co-occurring TCRs were grouped using DBSCAN, with TCRdist sequence similarity added in when clustering inside HLA-allele-positive subsets. For co-occurrence clustering, repertoires with fewer than 30,000 or more than 120,000 public chains were excluded, along with four or five repertoires with anomalous nucleotide sharing. Sourced from immuneACCESS, this table was stored by TCRdb with only in-frame sequences that have V and J called. A share of the clones is absent; for the studies checked, an unresolved V gene accounts for under half, and the remainder has no known explanation. V and J calls and clone size are those listed in that table; D and trimming were worked out from the DNA. The sample records about 160,000 clones, about four fifths of which are singletons. Of the sample, more than 1.3% is held by the ten largest clones.

Note on this clone: Its cognate antigen has yet to be identified. No base qualities exist here, and no much larger clone lies one base off it.

Rearrangement joined TRBV6-6 to TRBJ1-2; 7 bases in between match TRBD1. The clonotype was recovered from a girl aged 10-17 years in good health and CMV-seropositive. The sequenced material came from PBMCs. The CDR3 here reads CASSPLRQGLYGYTF. The DNA sequence is as follows: TGTGCCAGCAGTCCTTTGAGACAGGGTCTCTATGGCTACACCTTC.